Listed here are 20 T cell receptor beta chains from one sample, sequenced in a study of cytomegalovirus exposure and HLA in healthy donors. The primer mix had 60 Vbeta and 13 Jbeta primers. Measured with immunoSEQ multiplex PCR; TCRdb has only the in-frame clones, and not every one. This sample has 120,000 to 150,000 clones; about three fifths occur once, and the top ten carry roughly 3.1%. Sequenced: PBMCs. Source of these receptors: a woman in her 30s in good health and CMV-seropositive.

The J gene is TRBJ1-2, the V gene TRBV4-1, with 8 positions matching TRBD1. The CDR3 has 16 amino acids. The trim removed 4 bases at V and 2 bases at J, leaving 9 bases unmatched. Germline V gives CDR1 MGHRA, CDR2 YSYEKL. The DNA for the CDR3 is TGCGCCAGCAGCCGAGGGGACCAGGGGGCCAACTATGGCTACACCTTC. It codes for CASSRGDQGANYGYTF.

The chain carries TRBV2 and TRBJ2-2; TRBD2 matches 10 bases. The germline V gene has CDR1 SNHLY and CDR2 FYNNEI. Unmatched junction bases numbered 13, after V lost 6 bases and J lost 6 bases. The CDR3 covers 17 residues. Here the CDR3 DNA reads TGTGCCAGCAGAGAACCTCAGCGGGGGGGCGTTCCCGGGGAGCTGTTTTTT. Encoded protein: CASREPQRGGVPGELFF. Variable domain in full (rest from reference TRBV2 and TRBJ2-2): EPEVTQTPSHQVTQMGQEVILRCVPISNHLYFYWYRQILGQKVEFLVSFYNNEISEKSEIFDDQFSVERPDGSNFTLKIRSTKLEDSAMYFCASREPQRGGVPGELFFGEGSRLTVL.

The chain is built from TRBV7-3 and TRBJ2-5, with 9 positions matching TRBD2. Germline CDR1 reads SGHTA; CDR2 reads FQGTGA. Losses at the gene ends were 2 bases for V and 4 bases for J; bases not matched to a gene: 5. The CDR3 runs 15 residues. The CDR3 loop reads CASSLGASGVETQYF. The CDR3 nucleotides read TGTGCCAGCAGCTTAGGTGCTAGCGGGGTAGAGACCCAGTACTTC.

The V and J genes are TRBV7-9 and TRBJ2-1; TRBD2 might be the D (5 bases). Between the trimmed V and J ends, which lost 1 base and 0 bases, there was a span of 10 bases. In germline, CDR1 is SEHNR, CDR2 FQNEAQ (reference sequence). The CDR3 totals 16 residues. CDR3 in amino acids: CASSLVTGYSYNEQFF. CDR3 DNA sequence: TGTGCCAGCAGCTTAGTGACGGGATACTCCTACAATGAGCAGTTCTTC.

The J gene is TRBJ1-2, the V gene TRBV27; D is undetermined. V lost 5 bases and J lost 2, with 9 bases in between. Germline V lookup: CDR1 MNHEY, CDR2 SMNVEV (reference sequence). The CDR3 has 13 amino acids. CDR3 in DNA: TGTGCCAGCAGTCCCGCTAGAAACTATGGCTACACCTTC. Translated, it gives CASSPARNYGYTF.

The chain is built from TRBV19 and TRBJ1-4; weak D call: TRBD1 (5 bases). There are 13 residues in the CDR3. V lost 6 bases, J lost 0 bases, and 5 bases lay in between. Germline loops: CDR1 LNHDA, CDR2 SQIVND (reference sequence). As DNA, the CDR3 is TGTGCCAGTAGGACAGCAACTAATGAAAAACTGTTTTTT. Protein: CASRTATNEKLFF.

The rearrangement uses TRBV20-1 and TRBJ1-1; D unclear. In germline, CDR1 is DFQATT, CDR2 SNEGSKA (reference sequence). This CDR3 is built from 11 residues. V was cut by 6 bases and J by 3 bases, with 8 bases left in between. The CDR3 DNA reads TGCAGTGCGCACTCCTACACTGAAGCTTTCTTT. It yields the protein CSAHSYTEAFF.

The chain is built from TRBV5-1 and TRBJ2-3; 7 nucleotides align to TRBD2. The CDR3 loop spans 14 amino acids. With 5 bases clipped from V and 4 bases from J, the junction kept 7 bases outside the gene matches. Germline values: CDR1 SGHRS, CDR2 YFSETQ. The DNA of the CDR3 is TGCGCCAGCAGGGTATTAGCGGGCCCAGATACGCAGTATTTT. Protein: CASRVLAGPDTQYF.

The chain couples TRBV7-8 to TRBJ2-2; 8 bases fit TRBD2. The CDR3 length is 13 residues. V was pared by 10 bases and J by 5 bases, with 6 bases of the junction left unmatched. The germline V gene has CDR1 SGHVS and CDR2 FQNEAQ. The CDR3 sequence is CATIAGTTGELFF. CDR3 nucleotide sequence: TGTGCCACAATAGCGGGGACTACCGGGGAGCTGTTTTTT.

The chain carries TRBV11-3 and TRBJ2-7; 7 bases fit TRBD1. This CDR3 comprises 14 residues. V dropped 8 bases and J dropped 3; count of bases not matched to a gene: 10. CDR1 and CDR2 from the germline V gene are SGHNT and YENEEA. The CDR3 sequence: CASAPGQRVYEQYF. The CDR3, as DNA: TGTGCCAGCGCGCCGGGACAGAGGGTCTACGAGCAGTACTTC.

The chain recombines TRBV30 with TRBJ1-2; 10 positions agree with TRBD1. Unmatched junction bases numbered 7, after V lost 5 bases and J lost 4 bases. Germline V lookup: CDR1 GTSNPN, CDR2 SVGIG (reference sequence). The CDR3 totals 14 residues. CDR3 sequence: CAWEPGQGFYGYTF. CDR3 DNA sequence: TGTGCCTGGGAGCCGGGACAGGGGTTCTATGGCTACACCTTC.

The sample holds a few counts of this clone. This chain uses TRBV30 with TRBJ2-5, with 10 bases lining up with TRBD2. The CDR3 totals 13 residues. The germline V gene encodes CDR1 GTSNPN and CDR2 SVGIG (reference sequence). Unmatched junction bases numbered 8, after V lost 2 bases and J lost 11 bases. The DNA for the CDR3 is TGTGCCTGGAGTACTAGCGGGATGCGGGGGCAGTACTTC. It specifies CAWSTSGMRGQYF.

This rearrangement joins TRBV27 to TRBJ1-2; the D gene is possibly TRBD1 (6 bases). The CDR3 totals 19 residues. Germline V gene data show CDR1 as MNHEY and CDR2 as SMNVEV (reference sequence). V was shortened by 7 bases and J by 3 bases, with 30 bases between the two germline ends. In nucleotides, the CDR3 is TGTGCCAGCAACCTCATAAGTGGGCAGGGGTTTGAGTGGGACTATGGCTACACCTTC. Translation gives CASNLISGQGFEWDYGYTF.

This clone was counted once. The V gene is TRBV18, the J gene TRBJ2-5, with a weak D call TRBD2 (5 bases). CDR1 KGHSH and CDR2 LQKENI come from the germline V gene. The germline V and J ends were trimmed by 6 bases and 5 bases, with 10 bases remaining between them. This CDR3 comprises 12 residues. As DNA, the CDR3 is TGTGCCAGCTCCAACCCGGGGGAGACCCAGTACTTC. The encoded protein is CASSNPGETQYF. The whole variable domain, filled in from reference TRBV18 and TRBJ2-5, reads NAGVMQNPRHLVRRRGQEARLRCSPMKGHSHVYWYRQLPEEGLKFMVYLQKENIIDESGMPKERFSAEFPKEGPSILRIQQVVRGDSAAYFCASSNPGETQYFGPGTRLLVL.

The chain joins TRBV18 to TRBJ1-2, with 7 bases fitting TRBD1. Germline loops: CDR1 KGHSH, CDR2 LQKENI. The J segment lost 1 base and the V segment lost 4 bases, leaving 6 bases of the junction unmatched. The CDR3 loop spans 15 amino acids. The CDR3 sequence: CASSLTGDLNYGYTF. The CDR3, as DNA: TGTGCCAGCTCACTTACAGGGGACCTTAACTATGGCTACACCTTC.

The sample holds one count of this clone. This chain connects TRBV10-3 to TRBJ2-1; weak D call: TRBD1 (6 bases). Trimming removed 4 bases from V and 3 bases from J, with 25 bases in between. In germline, CDR1 is ENHRY, CDR2 SYGVKD. CDR3 size: 19 residues. The CDR3 region is CAISVPLGIGTHSYNEQFF. CDR3 DNA sequence: TGTGCCATCAGTGTTCCACTAGGTATAGGGACACACAGCTACAATGAGCAGTTCTTC.

This clone was counted between two and nine times. The chain links TRBV5-8 to TRBJ1-5; D ambiguous. The CDR3 spans 15 residues. CDR1 is SGHTS and CDR2 is YDEGEE in the germline V gene. V was trimmed by 2 bases and J by 6 bases, leaving 15 bases between them. The CDR3 coding sequence is TGTGCCAGCAGCTTCTATTCGGTAAGAGGTCAGCCCCAGCATTTT. Its translation: CASSFYSVRGQPQHF. The complete variable domain, with remaining parts taken from reference TRBV5-8 and TRBJ1-5, reads EAGVTQSPTHLIKTRGQQATLRCSPISGHTSVYWYQQALGLGLQFLLWYDEGEERNRGNFPPRFSGRQFPNYSSELNVNALELEDSALYLCASSFYSVRGQPQHFGDGTRLSIL.

The chain links TRBV5-1 to TRBJ2-6; no clear D gene. CDR3 length equals 15 residues. Trimming pared 5 bases from V and 4 bases from J, leaving 13 bases between. Germline loops: CDR1 SGHRS, CDR2 YFSETQ. CDR3 bases: TGCGCCAGCAGAATCAGAGCGTCCGGGGCCAACGTCCTGACTTTC. Residues: CASRIRASGANVLTF. Supplemented by reference TRBV5-1 and TRBJ2-6, the full variable domain reads KAGVTQTPRYLIKTRGQQVTLSCSPISGHRSVSWYQQTPGQGLQFLFEYFSETQRNKGNFPGRFSGRQFSNSRSEMNVSTLELGDSALYLCASRIRASGANVLTFGAGSRLTVL.

The V and J genes are TRBV5-1 and TRBJ2-5, with 9 positions matching TRBD2. CDR1 and CDR2 (germline): SGHRS, YFSETQ. The CDR3 is made up of 15 amino acids. The J segment lost 12 bases and the V segment lost 2 bases, leaving 14 bases of the junction unmatched. The DNA for the CDR3 is TGCGCCAGCAGCTTTTTCCTAGCGGGGACGGGGGACGAGTACTTC. It is translated as CASSFFLAGTGDEYF.

V and J are TRBV6-1 and TRBJ2-7; 8 nucleotides match TRBD1. This CDR3 spans 14 amino acids. With V trimmed by 2 bases and J by 3 bases, 3 bases remained unmatched. Germline loops: CDR1 MNHNS, CDR2 SASEGT. Here the CDR3 DNA reads TGTGCCAGCAGTGAACAGGGGGCTTTCTACGAGCAGTACTTC. It translates to CASSEQGAFYEQYF.